Sequencing of this TCR beta chain was carried out in a study of T-cell memory formation after mild COVID-19. Only a few counts were recorded for this clonotype. Using its own MiXCR run on the 5' RACE reads, TCRdb lists one record per CDR3 protein. The sample lists about 400,000 distinct CDR3 sequences, less than 25% seen once, with roughly 13% in the top ten. V lost 5 bases and J lost 3; bases outside the gene matches: 12. The CDR3 totals 16 residues. Per germline, CDR1 SEHNR and CDR2 FQNEAQ (reference sequence). The chain carries TRBV7-9 and TRBJ2-7, with TRBD2 matching 8 bases. Sequencing was carried out using PBMCs or a T cell subset sorted from them (not recorded which). This receptor was taken from an adult woman who had mild COVID-19 (a few samples of this study predate the infection). Cell type and time point are not known. The CDR3 here is CASSRSGGRAFYEQYF. CDR3 in DNA: TGTGCCAGCAGCCGGTCGGGGGGGCGCGCGTTCTACGAGCAGTACTTC.